The present entry profiles one TCR beta chain with its context. These data originate in a study of blood T cell repertoires in COVID-19. This table comes from immunoSEQ multiplex PCR, and its TCRdb copy is limited to in-frame clones, with some not included. The table lists about 370,000 clones, around 87% of them singletons. The sequenced sample was PBMCs or T cells enriched from blood (not recorded which). The sequence was obtained from a man younger than 35 who had recovered from COVID-19.

The CDR3 nucleotides read TGTGCCAGCAGTTTCCGATGGACAGGGGCAGGAAGAAACACCATATATTTT. Translated: CASSFRWTGAGRNTIYF. The chain has TRBV27 and TRBJ1-3; 9 nucleotides match TRBD1. This CDR3 comprises 17 residues. Trimming cost V 3 bases and J 5 bases; bases outside gene matches: 11. CDR1 and CDR2 from the germline V gene are MNHEY and SMNVEV (reference sequence).